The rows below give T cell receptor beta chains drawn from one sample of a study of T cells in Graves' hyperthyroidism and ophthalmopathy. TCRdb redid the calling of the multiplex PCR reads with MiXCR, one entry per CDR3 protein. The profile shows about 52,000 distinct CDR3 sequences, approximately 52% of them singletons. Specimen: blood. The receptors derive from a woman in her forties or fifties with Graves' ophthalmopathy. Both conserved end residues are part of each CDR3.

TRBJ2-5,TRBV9,CASSVGRTSGAETQYF
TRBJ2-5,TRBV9,CASPGARPETQYF
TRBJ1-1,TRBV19,CASSIGPAAFF
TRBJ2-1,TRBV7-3,CASSLTGQRGDEQFF
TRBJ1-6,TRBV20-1,CSARATSGGYSPLHF
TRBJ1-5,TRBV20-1,CSASQGGGRETQHF
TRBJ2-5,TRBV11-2,CASSTRTGGSRETQYF
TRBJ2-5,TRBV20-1,CSARTSGESQETQYF
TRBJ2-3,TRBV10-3,CASKSGGSTDTQYF
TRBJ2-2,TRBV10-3,CAISAAGGAETGELFF
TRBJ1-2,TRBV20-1,CSASGTGYGYTF
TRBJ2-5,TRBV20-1,CSAGKEGF
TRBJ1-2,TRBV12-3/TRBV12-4,CASSWGKDYGYTF
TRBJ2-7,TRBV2,CASSGREAEREHEQYF
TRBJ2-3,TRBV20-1,CSARQGLGNEQYF
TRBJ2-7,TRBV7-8,CASSLGGPGGLYEQYF
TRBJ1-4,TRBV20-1,CSAQGDTNEKLFF
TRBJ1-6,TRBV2,CASSEGTGVSPLHF
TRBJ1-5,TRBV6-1,CASSGTPDSNQPQHF
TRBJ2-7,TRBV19,CACSMVGCEQYF
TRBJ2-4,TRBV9,CASSANRGRHLGPGNIQYF
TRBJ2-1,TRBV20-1,CSARLAGGSGEQFF
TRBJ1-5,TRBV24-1,CATSDPGINQPQHF
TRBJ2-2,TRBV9,CASSEGQNTGELFF
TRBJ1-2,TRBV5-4,CASSLGQGDHGYTF
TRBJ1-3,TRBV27,CASSLYWPPLGSGNTIYF
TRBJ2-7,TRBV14,CASGLYPKGRGSRAYEQYF
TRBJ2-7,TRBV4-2,CASSQEWGTSIYEQYF
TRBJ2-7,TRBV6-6,CASSGRSTYEQYF
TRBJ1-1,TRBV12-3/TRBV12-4,CASSHREHMNTEAFF